This T cell receptor (beta chain) was recorded in a study of T cell responses to AZD1222 COVID-19 vaccine. Profiled with immunoSEQ multiplex PCR; TCRdb holds only in-frame clones, not every one. Of 65,000 to 70,000 clones in the sample, around four fifths were seen once. CDR3 length: 14 residues. Germline CDR1 and CDR2: SGHNT and YENEEA. The germline V and J ends were trimmed by 5 bases and 4 bases, with 15 bases remaining between them. The specimen was peripheral blood, collected on day 0 of AZD1222 vaccination. The clonotype originates from an adult in good health. The chain has TRBV11-3 and TRBJ2-7; unclear D gene. This CDR3 reads CASSPPGLGYEQYF. DNA of the CDR3: TGTGCCAGCAGCCCCCCCGGGCTGGGGTACGAGCAGTACTTC.